This TCR beta chain was documented in a study of T-cell reconstitution after alpha-beta-depleted transplantation in children. Whole-study results and caveats: A year had passed since transplant, and T-cell counts and diversity by then came mostly from newly produced T cells. Elevated TCRbeta diversity at day 60 was traced, in some patients, to surviving recipient T cells and thymic progenitors. At around two months after transplant, the alpha-beta T cells were reportedly derived from several hundred expanded clones that came from non-depleted graft cells.

This CDR3 is 11 amino acids long. V gave up 6 bases and J gave up 6 bases, with 9 bases separating them. Per germline, CDR1 SEHNR and CDR2 FQNEAQ (reference sequence). Comments on this clonotype: Its antigen remains unidentified.

For TCRbeta, the library was prepared with unique molecular identifiers. TCRdb itself ran the PCR reads through MiXCR, one entry per CDR3 protein. The sample consists of about 440,000 distinct CDR3 sequences, over 40% of them appearing once. The chain uses TRBV7-9 and TRBJ2-7; D is unresolved. Sample: PBMCs, taken before TCRalphabeta/CD19-depleted stem cell transplant. The sequence was obtained from a girl aged 2 to 9 with aplastic anemia, due to receive a stem cell transplant. DNA of the CDR3: TGTGCCAGCAGGGTTCTATCCGAGCAGTACTTC. It specifies CASRVLSEQYF.